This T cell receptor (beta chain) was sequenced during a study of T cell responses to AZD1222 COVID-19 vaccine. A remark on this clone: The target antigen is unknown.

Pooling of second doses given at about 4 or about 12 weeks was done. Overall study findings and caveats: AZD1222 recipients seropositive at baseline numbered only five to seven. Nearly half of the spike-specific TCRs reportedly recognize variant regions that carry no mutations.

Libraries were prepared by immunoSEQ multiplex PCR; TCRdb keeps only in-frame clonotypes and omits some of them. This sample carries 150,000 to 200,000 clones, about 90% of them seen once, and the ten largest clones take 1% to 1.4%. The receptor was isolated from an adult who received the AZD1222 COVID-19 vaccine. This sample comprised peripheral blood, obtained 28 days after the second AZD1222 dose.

The CDR3 spells CASSQDEAYLGPGNTIYF. CDR3 sequence (DNA): TGCGCCAGCAGCCAAGATGAGGCGTACCTTGGCCCTGGAAACACCATATATTTT. The V gene is TRBV4-1, the J gene TRBJ1-3; unclear D gene. Germline V CDR1 and CDR2: MGHRA, YSYEKL. V was clipped by 0 bases and J by 2 bases, with 17 bases between them. The CDR3 loop spans 18 amino acids.